A selection of T cell receptor beta chains follows, all from one sample in a study of CD8+ T cells in alopecia areata. Data came from immunoSEQ multiplex PCR; TCRdb stores just in-frame clones and leaves some out. The sample contains around 190,000 clones, approximately 53% of which appear only once. The sample taken for sequencing was CD8+ T cells sorted from blood. The receptor source for this set is a human donor in good health. CDR3s include the opening cysteine and the closing phenylalanine or tryptophan. A D gene is named only where the DNA matches it firmly. The size entry is marked missing in some rows and otherwise reads once, few, many or a size class.

14	TRBJ2-7	NA	TRBV5-1	NA	TGCGCCAGCAGCTTGACAGCGAACTCCTACGAGCAGTACTTC	CASSLTANSYEQYF
15	TRBJ2-1	NA	TRBV7-8	NA	TGTGCCAGCAGCTTAATGGGTAGCTCCTACAATGAGCAGTTCTTC	CASSLMGSSYNEQFF
13	TRBJ2-7	NA	TRBV2	NA	TGTGCCAGCAGTGAAGCGCGGGGTTACGAGCAGTACTTC	CASSEARGYEQYF
15	TRBJ2-2	NA	TRBV4-1	NA	TGCGCCAGCAGCCAATTCGGGGGTTACACCGGGGAGCTGTTTTTT	CASSQFGGYTGELFF
14	TRBJ2-7	TRBD1	TRBV7-2	NA	TGTGCCAGCAGCTTATGGGACAGTACCTACGAGCAGTACTTC	CASSLWDSTYEQYF
12	TRBJ1-1	NA	TRBV29-1	NA	TGCAGCGTTGACGCAGGGGACACTGAAGCTTTCTTT	CSVDAGDTEAFF
14	TRBJ2-2	NA	TRBV7-8	NA	TGTGCCAGCAGCTTAAGGGAAAACACCGGGGAGCTGTTTTTT	CASSLRENTGELFF
14	TRBJ1-2	NA	TRBV25-1	NA	TGTGCCAGCAGTGAGGGTCGGGAAAACTATGGCTACACCTTC	CASSEGRENYGYTF
14	TRBJ1-1	NA	TRBV19	few	TGTGCCAGTAGCGGAGTAAGAAGGAACACTGAAGCTTTCTTT	CASSGVRRNTEAFF
13	TRBJ1-2	NA	TRBV6-5	few	TGTGCCAGCAGTTACAATCCAGTCGATGGCTACACCTTC	CASSYNPVDGYTF
14	TRBJ2-1	TRBD2	TRBV30	NA	TGTGCCAGATCGACTAGCGGGGGGGTCGGTGAGCAGTTCTTC	CARSTSGGVGEQFF